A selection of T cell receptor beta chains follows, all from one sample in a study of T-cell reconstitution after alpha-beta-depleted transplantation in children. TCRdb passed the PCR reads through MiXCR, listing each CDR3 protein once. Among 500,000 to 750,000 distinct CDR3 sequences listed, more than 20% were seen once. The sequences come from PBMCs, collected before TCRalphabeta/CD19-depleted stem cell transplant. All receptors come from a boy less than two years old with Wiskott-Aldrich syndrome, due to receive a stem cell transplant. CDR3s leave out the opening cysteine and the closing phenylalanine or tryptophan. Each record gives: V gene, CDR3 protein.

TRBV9,ASSVDGRIASTDTQY
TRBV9,ASSVEADGEQY
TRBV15,ATSRGERSTDTQY
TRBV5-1,ASSLTSLDDRGLEQY
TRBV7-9,ASSPPNGRESSYEQY
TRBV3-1,ASSQIVLSNTGELF
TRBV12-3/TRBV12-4,ASSLGSGIGNEQF
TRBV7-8,ASSLYSGRSADTQY
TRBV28,ASSLFLIVSSYNEQF
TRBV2,ASNGEVFLDEQF
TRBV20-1,SARGEVDEQY
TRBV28,ASQGTWQPQH
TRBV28,ASSLGYRDRSSYEQY
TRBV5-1,ASSLAPRDVLVKAYNEQF
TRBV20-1,SARRLAGSYEQY
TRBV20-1,SASPGTNTGELF
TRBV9,ASSSVLADPNTEAF
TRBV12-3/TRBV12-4,ASSYEGFGMNSGANVLT
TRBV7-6,ASSLGLAGRGYEQY
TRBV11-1,ASSSRRGTSGTYQETQY
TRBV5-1,ASSRVQTSMNEQF
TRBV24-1,ATSDTLAGFNEQF
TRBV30,AWSSPRTGVSTDTQY
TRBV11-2,ASSPRQAGRTF
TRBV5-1,ASHPSMNTEAF
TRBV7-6,ASSRGMGREKLF
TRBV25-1,ASSVTGATGYGYT
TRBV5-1,ASSLDQSYNEQF
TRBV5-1,ASSGGVGNEQF
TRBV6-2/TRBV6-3,ASSYRRRETDEQY
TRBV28,ASSSGTSQETQY
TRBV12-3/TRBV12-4,ASRPAALGETQY
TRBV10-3,AIMSAGGPNEQF
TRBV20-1,SAAVGTQY
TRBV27,ASRIGGGNNEQF
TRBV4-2,ASSQEDTPPEQY
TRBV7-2,ASSSLGQGVHTIY
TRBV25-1,ASSDPSGAGETQY
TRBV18,ASSHYTGAGANVLT
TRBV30,AWSVLRGDGYT
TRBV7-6,ASSLDIRGGIQY
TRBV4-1,ASSQVGALRDSTDTQY
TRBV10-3,AISESWGSGTLGNEQF
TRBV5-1,ASSDVLSGRGRNIQY
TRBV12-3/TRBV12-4,ASSLSGRVPYEQY
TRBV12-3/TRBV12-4,ASSFWASGDRTDTQY
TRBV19,ASNGRASSGANVLT
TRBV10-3,ASEAGRSNQPQH
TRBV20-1,SASWGLKGVGDTQY